The 13 T cell receptor beta chains below all came from one sample that was sequenced in a study of T cells in Graves' hyperthyroidism and ophthalmopathy (dated by TCRdb to the late 2010s). The library was made by multiplex PCR. The sequencer was an Illumina HiSeq 2000. The TCR beta CDR3 regions were amplified from RNA transcripts. The TCR CDR3 was subjected to a first round of RT-PCR using the HTBI primer set and the Qiagen OneStep RT-PCR kit. In-frame beta chains were kept once TCRdb had trimmed the public reads at Q25 with fastp and called clones with MiXCR. CDR3 protein sequences are deduplicated, and each keeps its most common genes and DNA. For this sample there are about 95,000 distinct CDR3 sequences; roughly 37% appear just once. The top ten constitute 9.5% to 13% of the sample. Sequences were obtained from peripheral blood or thyroid tissue (not recorded which). These receptors came from a young woman with Graves' hyperthyroidism.

This clonotype was found many times. This chain links TRBV7-3 with TRBJ2-6; the D call may be TRBD1 or TRBD2 (7 bases each). The germline V gene encodes CDR1 SGHTA and CDR2 FQGTGA. The CDR3 runs 18 residues. Trimming took off 1 base at V and 1 base at J, with 14 bases between the two ends. The CDR3 loop reads CASSLISGGVSGANVLTF. In nucleotides, the CDR3 is TGTGCCAGCAGCTTAATATCAGGGGGGGTGTCTGGGGCCAACGTCCTGACTTTC.

This sequence joins TRBV6-5 and TRBJ2-1; TRBD1 aligns across 7 bases. This CDR3 is built from 14 residues. Germline V CDR1 and CDR2: MNHEY, SVGAGI. The junction had 10 bases not matched to a gene; V was cut back by 7 bases and J by 7 bases. This CDR3 is CASKGTDRRNEQFF. In DNA form, the CDR3 reads TGTGCCAGCAAGGGGACAGACCGTCGAAATGAGCAGTTCTTC.

This clonotype was seen repeatedly, ten times or more. This sequence joins TRBV5-1 and TRBJ2-3; D is perhaps TRBD2 (6 bases). Trimming removed 7 bases at V and 5 bases at J, with 11 bases between. CDR1 SGHRS and CDR2 YFSETQ come from the germline V gene. The CDR3 is 12 amino acids. DNA for the CDR3: TGCGCCAGCTCCTCGGAGGGAGATACGCAGTATTTT. It is translated as CASSSEGDTQYF. The full variable domain, with the rest looked up from reference TRBV5-1 and TRBJ2-3, is KAGVTQTPRYLIKTRGQQVTLSCSPISGHRSVSWYQQTPGQGLQFLFEYFSETQRNKGNFPGRFSGRQFSNSRSEMNVSTLELGDSALYLCASSSEGDTQYFGPGTRLTVL.

This clonotype was detected ten times or more. This chain links TRBV20-1 with TRBJ1-2; TRBD1 matches 7 bases. CDR1 is DFQATT and CDR2 is SNEGSKA in the germline V gene (reference sequence). CDR3 length: 16 amino acids. J gave up 5 bases and V 5 bases, and 17 bases lay outside the gene matches. This CDR3 is CSAQDRNPNRLYGYTF. The CDR3 bases are TGCAGTGCTCAGGACAGGAACCCCAATCGTTTGTATGGCTACACCTTC.

This clonotype came up a few times. This chain uses TRBV9 with TRBJ1-6, with D possibly being TRBD1 (5 bases). Germline CDR1 is SGDLS and CDR2 is YYNGEE. The CDR3 loop spans 13 amino acids. V lost 0 bases and J 11 bases, leaving 9 bases between the germline ends. CDR3 in DNA: TGTGCCAGCAGCGTAGGGGGGAGGACACCCCTCCACTTT. Translating gives CASSVGGRTPLHF.

The chain recombines TRBV11-2 with TRBJ1-1; D unresolved. CDR1 SGHAT and CDR2 FQNNGV come from the germline V gene. The CDR3 sequence is 14 residues long. V was clipped by 6 bases and J by 10 bases, with 21 bases between them. Written as DNA, the CDR3 is TGTGCCAGCAGGCCAGTAGAGGGCCCAGCTGGAGCTTTCTTT. It encodes CASRPVEGPAGAFF.

This clonotype was seen many times. The V gene is TRBV9, the J gene TRBJ2-7; TRBD2 agrees at 12 bases. Germline V gene sequence: CDR1 SGDLS, CDR2 YYNGEE. The CDR3 consists of 14 residues. The trim removed 2 bases at V and 6 bases at J, leaving 3 bases unmatched. The CDR3 DNA reads TGTGCCAGCAGCGTGGGACTAGCGGGCCTCGAGCAGTACTTC. Translation: CASSVGLAGLEQYF.

The genes are TRBV9 and TRBJ2-3; D possibly matches TRBD1 or TRBD2 (5 bases each). The germline CDR1 and CDR2 sequences are SGDLS and YYNGEE. The CDR3 spans 16 residues. Trimming removed 3 bases from V and 2 bases from J, with 16 bases in between. The DNA of the CDR3 is TGTGCCAGCAGCGGGGGGACCGGGACCCACACAGATACGCAGTATTTT. As protein: CASSGGTGTHTDTQYF. Variable domain in full (rest from reference TRBV9 and TRBJ2-3): DSGVTQTPKHLITATGQRVTLRCSPRSGDLSVYWYQQSLDQGLQFLIQYYNGEERAKGNILERFSAQQFPDLHSELNLSSLELGDSALYFCASSGGTGTHTDTQYFGPGTRLTVL.

This clonotype was recorded at least ten times. Germline and junction disagree at one end, which may indicate a read error. The gene calls are TRBV7-7 and TRBJ2-2, with D possibly being TRBD2 (5 bases). CDR1 is SSHAT, CDR2 FNYEAQ, per germline (reference sequence). CDR3 length: 14 residues. The CDR3 here is CASSPDRGTGELFF. The CDR3, as DNA: TGTGCTAGCAGCCCGGACCGGGGCACCGGGGAGCTGTTTTTT.

V is TRBV5-1 and J is TRBJ2-3, with 8 bases aligning to TRBD1. CDR3 size: 17 residues. Germline lookup yields CDR1 SGHRS and CDR2 YFSETQ. Trimming took 0 bases from V and 4 from J; bases not matched to a gene: 10. This CDR3 reads CASSLESDRVAADTQYF. CDR3 bases: TGCGCCAGCAGCTTGGAGTCGGACAGGGTGGCTGCAGATACGCAGTATTTT.

This clonotype was seen many times. The rearrangement joins TRBV10-1 to TRBJ2-7, with unresolved D. The CDR3 sequence is 8 residues long. Per the germline V gene, CDR1 is WNHNN and CDR2 is SYGVQD (reference sequence). Trimming took 9 bases from V and 4 from J, leaving 1 base between them. CDR3 region: CASYEQYF. The CDR3 nucleotides are TGCGCCAGTTACGAGCAGTACTTC.

The chain combines TRBV7-3 with TRBJ2-5, with TRBD1 matching 7 bases. The germline V gene encodes CDR1 SGHTA and CDR2 FQGTGA. This CDR3 region has 11 residues. V lost 8 bases and J lost 9; bases outside the gene matches: 6. The chain's CDR3 is CASLLQGAQYF. The DNA for the CDR3 is TGTGCCAGCCTACTCCAGGGGGCCCAGTACTTC.

This clonotype was counted ten times or more. The chain recombines TRBV3-1 with TRBJ1-5, with D unclear. Trimming took off 5 bases at V and 2 bases at J, with 7 bases between the two ends. Germline V CDR1 and CDR2: LGHDT, YNNKEL (reference sequence). The CDR3 extends over 13 amino acids. The CDR3 protein is CASSRLGNQPQHF. Written as DNA, the CDR3 is TGTGCCAGCAGCAGACTGGGCAATCAGCCCCAGCATTTT.